The clone carrying this TCR beta chain was picked up one time. Original processing methods: Amplification of reference gene primers was used by the study to estimate nucleated cell counts. Repertoires were generated with immunoSEQ multiplex PCR, while TCRdb's copy carries only in-frame clones and drops some. The DNA gave D and trimming, while V, J and clone size come from that table. The sample consists of 150,000 to 200,000 clones, about 80% of them appearing once. The CDR3 contains 16 residues. Trimming pared 7 bases from V and 3 bases from J, leaving 21 bases between. Germline-derived CDR1 and CDR2 are SGHAT and FQNNGV. These data belong to a study of blood T cell repertoires in COVID-19. On the study more broadly: Samples of COVID-19 (acute and convalescent) were obtained from the United States, Italy and Spain.

The sequenced material came from peripheral blood. The sequence was collected from a woman older than 75 with acute or convalescent COVID-19. The V and J genes are TRBV11-2 and TRBJ1-1; D perhaps matches TRBD1 (6 bases). CDR3 DNA sequence: TGTGCCAGCACCTGGGGGGGTGACAGGCGGGACACTGAAGCTTTCTTT. This encodes CASTWGGDRRDTEAFF.